The 26 T cell receptor beta chains listed next were all sequenced from one sample in a study of TIL therapy for anti-PD-1-resistant metastatic lung cancer. This was the immunoSEQ v3 assay. The repertoire was sequenced with immunoSEQ multiplex PCR; TCRdb's copy has only in-frame clones and lacks some. The table has roughly 15,000 clones, about 83% seen once. This sample's time point: pre-treatment sample, taken before nivolumab and TIL therapy. Specimen: blood, collected at baseline. The receptors come from a person between 25 and 80 years old with non-small cell lung cancer.

The CDR3 nucleotides read TGTGCCACCGCGGCCGGACCGGGTGCTAATTCACCCCTCCACTTT. This gives the protein CATAAGPGANSPLHF. The V and J genes are TRBV19 and TRBJ1-6; D is unclear. The CDR3 extends over 15 amino acids. Germline V CDR1 and CDR2: LNHDA, SQIVND (reference sequence). V gave up 10 bases and J gave up 6 bases, with 19 bases separating them.

This sequence joins TRBV5-1 and TRBJ1-1, with D possibly being TRBD1 (5 bases). Germline-derived CDR1 and CDR2 are SGHRS and YFSETQ. V lost 2 bases to trimming and J lost 3 bases, with 17 bases between them. This CDR3 has 16 residues. In DNA, the CDR3 is TGCGCCAGCAGCTTTGCTCCAGGGATGCTTGACACTGAAGCTTTCTTT. Translating gives CASSFAPGMLDTEAFF.

This clone has only one observation. The chain is built from TRBV28 and TRBJ2-2; 10 positions agree with TRBD1. This CDR3 has 17 residues. Germline loops: CDR1 MDHEN, CDR2 SYDVKM. V shed 7 bases and J 2 bases; nucleotides not matched to a gene: 10. This CDR3 is CASTDRGLRSNTGELFF. The CDR3 DNA sequence: TGTGCCAGCACGGACAGGGGGTTGAGATCTAACACCGGGGAGCTGTTTTTT.

The gene calls are TRBV27 and TRBJ1-2; TRBD1 agrees at 8 bases. The CDR3 is 14 residues long. Germline V gene sequence: CDR1 MNHEY, CDR2 SMNVEV (reference sequence). The junction had 7 bases not matched to a gene; V was cut back by 5 bases and J by 5 bases. Here the CDR3 reads CASSPRQGRYGYTF. The CDR3, as DNA: TGTGCCAGCAGTCCAAGACAGGGGAGGTATGGCTACACCTTC.

The chain carries TRBV11-1 and TRBJ2-1, with TRBD2 matching 9 bases. J was trimmed by 4 bases and V by 7 bases; bases with no gene match: 8. The CDR3 has 15 residues. Germline lookup yields CDR1 SGHAT and CDR2 FQDESV (reference sequence). The CDR3 spells CASTSSSGKYNEQFF. The CDR3 coding sequence is TGTGCCAGCACCTCCTCTAGCGGGAAGTACAATGAGCAGTTCTTC.

The chain recombines TRBV11-3 with TRBJ1-1; a possible D gene is TRBD1 (5 bases). Per the germline V gene, CDR1 is SGHNT and CDR2 is YENEEA. Trimming cost V 6 bases and J 2 bases, with 16 bases left between them. This CDR3 is 15 amino acids long. CDR3 region: CASRSGRGSNTEAFF. CDR3 coding DNA: TGTGCCAGCAGGTCCGGTCGGGGGAGTAACACTGAAGCTTTCTTT. Together with reference TRBV11-3 and TRBJ1-1, the CDR3 gives the full variable domain: EAGVVQSPRYKIIEKKQPVAFWCNPISGHNTLYWYLQNLGQGPELLIRYENEEAVDDSQLPKDRFSAERLKGVDSTLKIQPAELGDSAVYLCASRSGRGSNTEAFFGQGTRLTVV.

V and J are TRBV5-1 and TRBJ2-7; D is possibly TRBD2 (6 bases). Germline CDR1 is SGHRS and CDR2 is YFSETQ. V was trimmed by 1 base and J by 2 bases, leaving 13 bases between them. This CDR3 contains 15 residues. CDR3 DNA sequence: TGCGCCAGCAGCTTGCAAGCAGGGACTCCCTACGAGCAGTACTTC. It specifies CASSLQAGTPYEQYF. The full variable domain, rest sourced from reference TRBV5-1 and TRBJ2-7, is KAGVTQTPRYLIKTRGQQVTLSCSPISGHRSVSWYQQTPGQGLQFLFEYFSETQRNKGNFPGRFSGRQFSNSRSEMNVSTLELGDSALYLCASSLQAGTPYEQYFGPGTRLTVT.

The gene calls are TRBV27 and TRBJ1-6; 7 bases map to TRBD1. The CDR3 covers 16 residues. J lost 6 bases, V lost 1 base, and 6 bases had no gene match. The germline CDR1 and CDR2 sequences are MNHEY and SMNVEV (reference sequence). Here the CDR3 reads CASSLFQQGGNSPLHF. The DNA for the CDR3 is TGTGCCAGCAGTTTATTCCAGCAGGGGGGTAATTCACCCCTCCACTTT.

The chain recombines TRBV27 with TRBJ1-1, with 7 bases aligning to TRBD1. Germline CDR1 reads MNHEY; CDR2 reads SMNVEV (reference sequence). The CDR3 runs to 15 residues. Trimming took 4 bases from V and 3 from J; bases not matched to a gene: 8. The CDR3 coding sequence is TGTGCCAGCAGTTGGATCAGGGGGATTGACACTGAAGCTTTCTTT. Its protein product is CASSWIRGIDTEAFF.

The chain links TRBV6-5 to TRBJ1-2, with 7 positions matching TRBD1. Germline CDR1 reads MNHEY; CDR2 reads SVGAGI. CDR3 size: 13 residues. The V segment lost 7 bases and the J segment 4 bases; nucleotides outside the gene matches: 6. Written as DNA, the CDR3 is TGTGCCAGCACCTTGACAGGGACCTATGGCTACACCTTC. Its protein product is CASTLTGTYGYTF.

This chain uses TRBV7-2 with TRBJ2-5; no clear D. With the DNA end fitting TRBJ2-7 better, the J assignment may be wrong. The V gene's germline CDR1 is SGHTA and CDR2 FQGNSA. The CDR3 has 15 residues. The CDR3 DNA is TGTGCCAGCAGTTCCTCGGGCCTTCAGGTCCACGAGCAGTACTTC. It is translated as CASSSSGLQVHEQYF.

V gene TRBV6-5 combines with J gene TRBJ2-1; D call uncertain. The CDR3 spans 15 residues. Trimming left V 0 bases short and J 8 bases short, with 14 bases between. Germline V gene data show CDR1 as MNHEY and CDR2 as SVGAGI. CDR3 sequence (DNA): TGTGCCAGCAGTTACTCGAGGATGGCGAAGGATGAGCAGTTCTTC. Protein sequence: CASSYSRMAKDEQFF.

The chain combines TRBV14 with TRBJ1-2; D gene ambiguous. This CDR3 comprises 12 residues. V shed 2 bases and J shed 5 bases, with 6 bases lying between them. Germline V lookup: CDR1 SGHDN, CDR2 FVKESK. The CDR3: CASSQRLYGYTF. The CDR3 DNA follows: TGTGCCAGCAGCCAACGATTGTATGGCTACACCTTC.

V and J are TRBV5-8 and TRBJ1-5; perhaps TRBD1 as D (5 bases). The CDR3 runs to 15 residues. Germline CDR1 is SGHTS and CDR2 is YDEGEE. Trimming took 6 bases from V and 6 from J, leaving 19 bases between them. This CDR3 is CASTTGDSTIQPQHF. The CDR3 nucleotides read TGTGCCAGCACCACGGGGGACTCCACCATTCAGCCCCAGCATTTT.

This clone was detected once. The rearrangement uses TRBV19 and TRBJ1-5, with D unresolved. Germline-derived CDR1 and CDR2 are LNHDA and SQIVND (reference sequence). The CDR3 consists of 15 residues. V gave up 5 bases and J gave up 2 bases, with 13 bases separating them. In DNA, the CDR3 is TGTGCCAGTAGTTCCCTACACGGGGGCAATCAGCCCCAGCATTTT. Its translation: CASSSLHGGNQPQHF.

This clone was detected only a few times. The CDR3 is CASSLLGGDTGELFF. CDR3 in DNA: TGCGCCAGCAGCTTGTTGGGGGGCGACACCGGGGAGCTGTTTTTT. V is TRBV5-1 and J is TRBJ2-2; tentatively, D is TRBD1 or TRBD2 (6 bases each). CDR3 length: 15 residues. V was clipped by 1 base and J by 3 bases, with 10 bases between them. Germline values: CDR1 SGHRS, CDR2 YFSETQ.

J is TRBJ1-1 and V is TRBV7-3; weak D call: TRBD1 (5 bases). The CDR3 sequence is 13 residues long. Germline-derived CDR1 and CDR2 are SGHTA and FQGTGA. Trimming took off 6 bases at V and 1 base at J, with 9 bases between the two ends. Here the CDR3 DNA reads TGTGCCAGCAGTTTACAGGCGAACACTGAAGCTTTCTTT. This translates into CASSLQANTEAFF.

The CDR3 DNA follows: TGCAGTGCTAGAGATCGGGAAAAACTGTTTTTT. This codes for CSARDREKLFF. This chain links TRBV20-1 with TRBJ1-4; D ambiguous. This CDR3 spans 11 amino acids. With 0 bases removed from V and 8 bases from J, the gap between germline ends came to 4 bases. The germline V gene has CDR1 DFQATT and CDR2 SNEGSKA (reference sequence).

In nucleotides, the CDR3 is TGTGCCAGCAGCGTAGATCCAAAGCAGGGGGGAGGAAACTATGGCTACACCTTC. Amino acids: CASSVDPKQGGGNYGYTF. The gene calls are TRBV9 and TRBJ1-2, with 7 positions matching TRBD1. CDR3 size: 18 residues. Germline V gene lookup returns CDR1 SGDLS and CDR2 YYNGEE. J was trimmed by 2 bases and V by 0 bases; bases with no gene match: 13.

This rearrangement joins TRBV5-1 to TRBJ2-1; D unclear. The CDR3 is 11 amino acids. Germline-derived CDR1 and CDR2 are SGHRS and YFSETQ. V shed 5 bases and J shed 5 bases, with 5 bases lying between them. The CDR3, as DNA: TGCGCCAGCAGACTGAACAATGAGCAGTTCTTC. Translating it yields CASRLNNEQFF.

This clone was seen a single time. The gene calls are TRBV7-8 and TRBJ2-3; 8 bases are shared with TRBD1. With 5 bases clipped from V and 0 bases from J, the junction kept 4 bases outside the gene matches. The CDR3 totals 15 residues. In germline, CDR1 is SGHVS, CDR2 FQNEAQ. In nucleotides, the CDR3 is TGTGCCAGCAGCCAGGGACAGGACAGCACAGATACGCAGTATTTT. Its protein product is CASSQGQDSTDTQYF.

The chain is built from TRBV19 and TRBJ2-2; 15 positions match TRBD2. Unmatched junction bases numbered 4, after V lost 5 bases and J lost 6 bases. CDR1 and CDR2 from the germline V gene are LNHDA and SQIVND (reference sequence). The CDR3 loop spans 16 amino acids. In nucleotides, the CDR3 is TGTGCCAGTAGTCTCCGGACTAGCGGGAGGGCCGGGGAGCTGTTTTTT. It translates to CASSLRTSGRAGELFF.

The chain couples TRBV5-1 to TRBJ1-1, with D possibly being TRBD1 (5 bases). This CDR3 is 15 amino acids long. Trimming cost V 4 bases and J 0 bases, with 13 bases left between them. Germline loops: CDR1 SGHRS, CDR2 YFSETQ. The CDR3 is CASSQGDRMNTEAFF. CDR3 in DNA: TGCGCCAGCAGCCAAGGGGACCGGATGAACACTGAAGCTTTCTTT.

The gene calls are TRBV7-9 and TRBJ2-2; unclear D gene. CDR3 size: 14 residues. V dropped 5 bases and J dropped 7 bases, with 14 bases sitting between them. The germline CDR1 and CDR2 sequences are SEHNR and FQNEAQ (reference sequence). This chain's CDR3 is CASSHLGQIGELFF. CDR3 DNA: TGTGCCAGCAGCCACCTTGGGCAGATCGGGGAGCTGTTTTTT.

This chain connects TRBV19 to TRBJ2-7; TRBD1 might be the D (5 bases). The germline CDR1 and CDR2 sequences are LNHDA and SQIVND (reference sequence). The CDR3 has 13 amino acids. V was cut by 3 bases and J by 6 bases, with 12 bases left in between. CDR3 sequence: CASSIRVWGEQYF. In nucleotides, the CDR3 is TGTGCCAGTAGTATCAGGGTATGGGGCGAGCAGTACTTC.

V and J are TRBV5-1 and TRBJ2-3; tentative D call: TRBD1 (5 bases). V was shortened by 1 base and J by 0 bases, with 12 bases between the two germline ends. Germline lookup yields CDR1 SGHRS and CDR2 YFSETQ. There are 16 residues in the CDR3. CDR3 in DNA: TGCGCCAGCAGCTTGATGGGGCCACCTAGCACAGATACGCAGTATTTT. As protein: CASSLMGPPSTDTQYF.